This paragraph reports one TCR beta chain. Its antigen is unidentified. Three pembrolizumab responders had their TCRs sequenced. Libraries were prepared by immunoSEQ multiplex PCR; TCRdb keeps only in-frame clonotypes and omits some of them. The sample carries 76,000 or so clones, approximately 80% recorded once. This sample is drawn from a study of PD-1 blockade in mismatch repair-deficient tumors. On the study more broadly: Enrolled about 2013-2016, patients had progressing, pretreated mismatch repair-deficient cancers of about a dozen types.

Trimming left V 3 bases short and J 4 bases short, with 10 bases between. Germline CDR1 reads SNHLY; CDR2 reads FYNNEI. CDR3 length equals 14 residues. Study-wide results and limits: Tumor-resident clones, often undetectable pretreatment in blood, expanded then contracted after pembrolizumab.

The sequence derives from an adult with mismatch repair-deficient cancer. The J gene is TRBJ2-1, the V gene TRBV2, with D possibly matching TRBD2 (5 bases). The specimen was peripheral blood, collected 44 weeks after starting pembrolizumab. The CDR3 protein is CASSDRTQYNEQFF. CDR3 DNA sequence: TGTGCCAGCAGTGATCGGACTCAATACAATGAGCAGTTCTTC.